Below, 25 T cell receptor beta chains from the same sample are listed, as sequenced in a study of blood T cell repertoires in COVID-19. Here immunoSEQ multiplex PCR was the method, and the copy in TCRdb shows in-frame clones only, minus some. The table shows a few hundred thousand clones, with less than 85% occurring only once. What was sequenced was peripheral blood. The receptors shown here come from a woman aged 80 or over with acute or convalescent COVID-19.

The V gene is TRBV6-5, the J gene TRBJ2-7; a weak D match, TRBD1 (6 bases). The ends were cut back, 2 bases at V and 4 bases at J, with 12 bases in the middle. Germline V gives CDR1 MNHEY, CDR2 SVGAGI. This CDR3 contains 14 residues. Here the CDR3 DNA reads TGTGCCAGCAGTTACAGAGGGGGAGCGTACGAGCAGTACTTC. Residues: CASSYRGGAYEQYF.

The gene calls are TRBV2 and TRBJ1-6; 7 nucleotides align to TRBD1. CDR1 and CDR2 (germline): SNHLY, FYNNEI. The V segment lost 6 bases and the J segment 10 bases; nucleotides outside the gene matches: 12. This CDR3 is built from 15 residues. The CDR3 DNA reads TGTGCCAGCAGGGTCGACAGGGCCGAAGGCTCACCCCTCCACTTT. This codes for CASRVDRAEGSPLHF.

V and J are TRBV18 and TRBJ1-5; 11 bases align to TRBD1. CDR1 KGHSH and CDR2 LQKENI come from the germline V gene. This CDR3 contains 16 residues. After removal of 4 bases from V and 4 bases from J, the junction contained 6 bases not matched to a gene. The DNA for the CDR3 is TGTGCCAGCTCACAATCCGGACAGGGGGCTAATCAGCCCCAGCATTTT. Translating it yields CASSQSGQGANQPQHF. The full variable domain, in which reference TRBV18 and TRBJ1-5 provide the parts outside the CDR3, is NAGVMQNPRHLVRRRGQEARLRCSPMKGHSHVYWYRQLPEEGLKFMVYLQKENIIDESGMPKERFSAEFPKEGPSILRIQQVVRGDSAAYFCASSQSGQGANQPQHFGDGTRLSIL.

As to this clone: At the DNA level, this CDR3 is encoded by other sequences in the same sample as well. The genes are TRBV3-1 (or the pseudogene TRBV3-2) and TRBJ1-2; D gene uncertain. Germline CDR1 reads LGHDT; CDR2 reads YNNKEL (reference sequence). The germline V and J ends were trimmed by 1 base and 7 bases, with 10 bases remaining between them. The CDR3 runs 13 residues. CDR3 sequence reads: CASSQGGSGGYTF. CDR3 nucleotides: TGTGCCAGCAGCCAAGGAGGGAGCGGTGGCTACACCTTC.

The chain uses TRBV7-9 and TRBJ1-5, with 7 bases identical to TRBD1. Trimming cost V 5 bases and J 0 bases; bases outside gene matches: 16. CDR1 and CDR2 (germline): SEHNR, FQNEAQ (reference sequence). This CDR3 is built from 19 residues. DNA of the CDR3: TGTGCCAGCAGCGGTCAGACAGGGTCATTGTGGGATAGCAATCAGCCCCAGCATTTT. Encoded protein: CASSGQTGSLWDSNQPQHF. Filled out from reference TRBV7-9 and TRBJ1-5, the complete variable domain reads DTGVSQNPRHKITKRGQNVTFRCDPISEHNRLYWYRQTLGQGPEFLTYFQNEAQLEKSRLLSDRFSAERPKGSFSTLEIQRTEQGDSAMYLCASSGQTGSLWDSNQPQHFGDGTRLSIL.

The chain employs TRBV3-1 (or the pseudogene TRBV3-2) and TRBJ1-3, with D uncertain. V was shortened by 2 bases and J by 2 bases, with 10 bases between the two germline ends. The CDR3 contains 15 residues. Germline CDR1 LGHDT, CDR2 YNNKEL (reference sequence). The CDR3: CASSQFPEPGNTIYF. The CDR3 nucleotides are TGTGCCAGCAGCCAATTTCCAGAACCTGGAAACACCATATATTTT.

This sequence joins TRBV28 and TRBJ1-1; D ambiguous. V gave up 2 bases and J gave up 1 base, with 8 bases separating them. The CDR3 consists of 14 residues. Germline CDR1 is MDHEN and CDR2 is SYDVKM. The CDR3 nucleotides read TGTGCCAGCAGTTTAGGGCTCAGGAACACTGAAGCTTTCTTT. This codes for CASSLGLRNTEAFF.

The chain carries TRBV6-5 and TRBJ2-1, with D perhaps matching TRBD2 (6 bases). CDR1 and CDR2 (germline): MNHEY, SVGAGI. V was shortened by 1 base and J by 0 bases, with 7 bases between the two germline ends. The CDR3 consists of 15 residues. Here the CDR3 reads CASSYWGDSYNEQFF. CDR3 nucleotides: TGTGCCAGCAGTTACTGGGGGGACTCCTACAATGAGCAGTTCTTC.

This chain uses TRBV3-1 (or the pseudogene TRBV3-2) with TRBJ1-6, with a possible D match to TRBD1 (6 bases). Germline values: CDR1 LGHDT, CDR2 YNNKEL (reference sequence). Trimming stripped 6 bases from V and 5 bases from J, with 14 bases between. This CDR3 has 15 amino acids. The CDR3 here is CASSFNRVNNSPLHF. The CDR3 DNA is TGTGCCAGCAGTTTCAACAGGGTCAATAATTCACCCCTCCACTTT.

The chain uses TRBV15 and TRBJ1-2; possibly TRBD1 for D (5 bases). The V gene's germline CDR1 is LNHNV and CDR2 YYDKDF (reference sequence). V lost 3 bases and J lost 4, with 9 bases in between. The CDR3 is 13 amino acids. The CDR3 here is CATSRTVSYGYTF. CDR3 DNA sequence: TGTGCCACCAGCAGGACAGTTTCCTATGGCTACACCTTC.

Points on this clone: This specimen includes other DNA sequences encoding the same CDR3. The chain uses TRBV6-5 and TRBJ1-1; D remains unclear. This CDR3 has 13 residues. V was cut by 6 bases and J by 1 base, with 9 bases left in between. Germline V gene lookup returns CDR1 MNHEY and CDR2 SVGAGI. CDR3 sequence: CASRTLKNTEAFF. The DNA for the CDR3 is TGTGCCAGCAGAACATTAAAGAACACTGAAGCTTTCTTT.

The chain uses TRBV5-1 and TRBJ2-1; 9 bases agree with TRBD2. The CDR3 consists of 15 residues. Germline assignment: CDR1 SGHRS and CDR2 YFSETQ. Trimming took 7 bases from V and 8 from J; bases not matched to a gene: 13. The DNA for the CDR3 is TGCGCCAGCGCCCCGGGAAGCGGGGGGTTTCATGAGCAGTTCTTC. It translates to CASAPGSGGFHEQFF.

The chain links TRBV7-6 to TRBJ1-2; TRBD1 matches 9 bases. The germline gives CDR1 SGHVS, CDR2 FNYEAQ. Trimming removed 5 bases from V and 5 bases from J; junction bases left unmatched: 9. This CDR3 comprises 15 residues. CDR3 loop: CASSPGQGFRYGYTF. CDR3 nucleotides: TGTGCCAGCAGCCCGGGACAGGGTTTTAGATATGGCTACACCTTC.

This clone was counted a few times. The genes are TRBV5-6 and TRBJ1-1; 7 bases fit TRBD1. The V gene's germline CDR1 is SGHDT and CDR2 YYEEEE. The V and J ends lost 2 bases and 12 bases, in that order; junction bases with no gene match: 16. This CDR3 has 15 amino acids. The CDR3 is CASSLQLMTGPGSFF. Here the CDR3 DNA reads TGTGCCAGCAGCTTACAGCTAATGACAGGGCCCGGATCTTTCTTT.

The V gene is TRBV9, the J gene TRBJ1-1; tentatively, D is TRBD1 (5 bases). Germline V gene sequence: CDR1 SGDLS, CDR2 YYNGEE. V lost 0 bases, J lost 1 base, and 7 bases lay in between. This CDR3 is 14 amino acids long. CDR3 region: CASSVGQRNTEAFF. The CDR3 DNA reads TGTGCCAGCAGCGTAGGACAGAGGAACACTGAAGCTTTCTTT.

The CDR3 loop is CASSPAGGVNTEAFF. CDR3 DNA: TGTGCCAGCAGCCCGGCAGGGGGAGTGAACACTGAAGCTTTCTTT. The V call is TRBV5-8, the J call TRBJ1-1; TRBD1 matches at 7 bases. V was clipped by 4 bases and J by 0 bases; unmatched bases: 6. The CDR3 has 15 residues. Per germline, CDR1 SGHTS and CDR2 YDEGEE.

This chain connects TRBV6-5 to TRBJ1-1; 9 bases agree with TRBD1. Germline trimming cut 6 bases from V and 3 bases from J; bases unmatched to any gene: 5. The CDR3 totals 14 residues. Per germline, CDR1 MNHEY and CDR2 SVGAGI. CDR3 region: CASRRDRADTEAFF. As DNA, the CDR3 is TGTGCCAGCAGAAGGGACAGGGCGGACACTGAAGCTTTCTTT.

This chain joins TRBV5-4 and TRBJ1-1; 7 bases map to TRBD1. Germline CDR1 and CDR2: SGHNT and YYREEE (reference sequence). V gave up 3 bases and J gave up 3 bases; unmatched junction bases: 8. This CDR3 comprises 15 residues. The CDR3 nucleotides read TGTGCCAGCAGCTCAGCGACAGGGCCTTACACTGAAGCTTTCTTT. Protein product: CASSSATGPYTEAFF.

The chain couples TRBV5-5 to TRBJ2-3; tentatively, D is TRBD2 (6 bases). Between the trimmed V and J ends, which lost 5 bases and 0 bases, there was a span of 10 bases. Germline CDR1 is SGHKS and CDR2 is YYEKEE (reference sequence). CDR3 length equals 14 residues. The DNA for the CDR3 is TGTGCCAGCAGTTCCCTAGCGAGCACAGATACGCAGTATTTT. This encodes CASSSLASTDTQYF.

V usage is TRBV12-3 or TRBV12-4 and J usage is TRBJ1-1, with D possibly TRBD1 on 6 matching bases. The CDR3 totals 12 residues. V gave up 7 bases and J gave up 10 bases, with 16 bases separating them. The CDR3 loop reads CASTSQGKGAFF. CDR3 in DNA: TGTGCCAGCACCTCACAGGGTAAGGGAGCTTTCTTT.

The chain is built from TRBV30 and TRBJ1-2, with D tentatively TRBD1 (6 bases). This CDR3 is built from 16 residues. Germline V gene sequence: CDR1 GTSNPN, CDR2 SVGIG (reference sequence). The V and J ends lost 2 bases and 1 base respectively, with 17 bases between them. CDR3 region: CAWSPPGQILNYGYTF. CDR3 nucleotides: TGTGCCTGGAGTCCTCCCGGACAGATCCTTAACTATGGCTACACCTTC.

CDR3 nucleotide sequence: TGCGCCAGCAGCCAAGAAGGCGGGGGGCCCTCAGATACGCAGTATTTT. This codes for CASSQEGGGPSDTQYF. The chain joins TRBV4-3 to TRBJ2-3, with 8 nucleotides matching TRBD2. This CDR3 is built from 16 residues. V gave up 0 bases and J gave up 4 bases; unmatched junction bases: 6. Germline CDR1 and CDR2: LGHNA and YSLEER.

The chain recombines TRBV4-1 with TRBJ1-1; D is possibly TRBD1 (5 bases). The V end was cut by 4 bases, the J end by 1 base, with 13 bases between. The CDR3 covers 15 residues. Germline values: CDR1 MGHRA, CDR2 YSYEKL. The CDR3 protein is CASSPSRAGNTEAFF. In DNA, the CDR3 is TGCGCCAGCAGCCCCTCCAGGGCCGGGAACACTGAAGCTTTCTTT.

V is TRBV2 and J is TRBJ1-1; D ambiguous. Trimming pared 6 bases from V and 3 bases from J, leaving 17 bases between. The V gene's germline CDR1 is SNHLY and CDR2 FYNNEI. This CDR3 region has 15 residues. The CDR3 spells CASRREIRGDTEAFF. Here the CDR3 DNA reads TGTGCCAGCAGGAGAGAAATAAGAGGAGACACTGAAGCTTTCTTT. Full variable domain (outside the CDR3, taken from reference TRBV2 and TRBJ1-1): EPEVTQTPSHQVTQMGQEVILRCVPISNHLYFYWYRQILGQKVEFLVSFYNNEISEKSEIFDDQFSVERPDGSNFTLKIRSTKLEDSAMYFCASRREIRGDTEAFFGQGTRLTVV.

The chain joins TRBV2 to TRBJ2-4; TRBD2 agrees at 12 bases. This CDR3 region has 14 residues. The J segment lost 4 bases and the V segment lost 6 bases, leaving 1 base of the junction unmatched. Germline CDR1 and CDR2: SNHLY and FYNNEI. The CDR3 loop reads CASRGTSGKNIQYF. Written as DNA, the CDR3 is TGTGCCAGCAGAGGGACTAGCGGGAAAAACATTCAGTACTTC.